These T cell receptor beta chains were read from a single sample in a study of CXCR3-negative and CXCR3-positive naive CD8 T cells. Following a re-call of the 5' RACE reads, TCRdb has one entry per CDR3 protein and lacks DNA. This listing includes 140,000 to 150,000 distinct CDR3 sequences. The sequenced sample consisted of naive CXCR3+ CD8+ T cells from blood. These receptors were taken from a human donor in good health. Some clones in this sample may be carry-over from other donors' samples. CDR3s include the opening cysteine and the closing phenylalanine or tryptophan.

J gene	V gene	CDR3 length	CDR3 protein
TRBJ2-7	TRBV29-1	14	CSVPGKSYYYEQYF
TRBJ2-7	TRBV28	13	CASRAGLTYEQYF
TRBJ2-1	TRBV6-6	15	CASSYGSGGANEQFF
TRBJ2-3	TRBV12-3/TRBV12-4	15	CASTDLKTGTDTQYF
TRBJ1-1	TRBV19	14	CASSSVTGTFEAFF
TRBJ2-1	TRBV29-1	14	CSVEISLLDNEQFF
TRBJ2-7	TRBV5-4	17	CASSLTSGGSYSYEQYF
TRBJ1-1	TRBV7-6	14	CASSLEQGNTEAFF
TRBJ2-7	TRBV28	15	CASSPLAVYSYEQYF
TRBJ2-3	TRBV7-9	13	CASSELRTDTQYF
TRBJ1-1	TRBV15	12	CATSQENTEAFF
TRBJ2-5	TRBV29-1	14	CSVEEAGYQETQYF
TRBJ2-2	TRBV4-3	17	CASSQDLMGANTGELFF
TRBJ2-3	TRBV29-1	12	CSAMDNPDTQYF
TRBJ2-1	TRBV5-1	22	CASSLGKPGSASGSGPYNEQFF
TRBJ2-1	TRBV9	23	CASILGANVYSILRRSSYNEQFF